This T cell receptor (beta chain) originates from a study of T cells in Graves' hyperthyroidism and ophthalmopathy. Using RNA transcripts as the source, TCR beta CDR3 regions were amplified. Carried out on the TCR CDR3, a first-round RT-PCR used the HTBI primer set. TCRdb passed the multiplex PCR reads through MiXCR, listing each CDR3 protein once. The sample holds about 260,000 distinct CDR3 sequences, less than 30% seen once. Trimming pared 3 bases from V and 1 base from J, leaving 13 bases between. The CDR3 is 16 residues long. Germline CDR1 SGHAT, CDR2 FQNNGV. The V gene is TRBV11-2, the J gene TRBJ1-5; D gene unclear. This TCR was sampled from a man aged 35-49 years with Graves' hyperthyroidism that later progressed to Graves' ophthalmopathy. The sequencing input was blood. The CDR3 spells CASSFGRPWSNQPQHF. CDR3 bases: TGTGCCAGCAGCTTTGGACGTCCTTGGAGCAATCAGCCCCAGCATTTT.